The 8 T cell receptor beta chains below were found in one sample sequenced in a study of CD8 T cells in Susac syndrome. With random hexamers, 0.5 to 1 ug RNA was reverse transcribed. TCRdb redid the calling of the immunoSEQ multiplex PCR reads with MiXCR, one entry per CDR3 protein. The table shows about 82,000 distinct CDR3 sequences, with approximately 96% occurring only once. The specimen sequenced was CD8+ T cells from PBMCs. These receptors originate from a human donor with Susac syndrome.

The chain links TRBV3-1 to TRBJ1-2, with TRBD1 as a possible D gene (6 bases). Trimming removed 6 bases from V and 8 bases from J, with 25 bases in between. Germline lookup yields CDR1 LGHDT and CDR2 YNNKEL (reference sequence). CDR3 length: 16 amino acids. The CDR3 region has the DNA TGTGCCAGCAGACCAACTTTGGAGGGGGGGGCCCGCGGCTACACCTTC. It yields the protein CASRPTLEGGARGYTF.

The chain combines TRBV5-4 with TRBJ2-5; TRBD1 aligns across 7 bases. CDR1 is SGHNT and CDR2 is YYREEE in the germline V gene (reference sequence). Losses at the gene ends were 0 bases for V and 1 base for J; bases not matched to a gene: 3. This CDR3 comprises 15 residues. CDR3 sequence reads: CASSLAWDSQETQYF. The CDR3 region has the DNA TGTGCCAGCAGCTTGGCCTGGGACAGCCAAGAGACCCAGTACTTC.

The rearrangement uses TRBV20-1 and TRBJ2-4; tentatively, D is TRBD1 (6 bases). This CDR3 spans 15 amino acids. Germline CDR1 DFQATT, CDR2 SNEGSKA (reference sequence). Trimming cost V 0 bases and J 0 bases, with 9 bases left between them. In nucleotides, the CDR3 is TGCAGTGCTAGAGATTCAGGGGTAGCCAAAAACATTCAGTACTTC. Protein sequence: CSARDSGVAKNIQYF.

The chain recombines TRBV5-6 with TRBJ2-7; D perhaps matches TRBD1 (5 bases). The germline V gene has CDR1 SGHDT and CDR2 YYEEEE. The CDR3 contains 14 residues. The germline V and J ends were trimmed by 4 bases and 2 bases, with 13 bases remaining between them. CDR3 amino acids: CASSPFQGPYEQYF. The CDR3 nucleotides are TGTGCCAGCAGCCCGTTTCAGGGCCCCTACGAGCAGTACTTC.

V gene TRBV15 combines with J gene TRBJ1-5; a possible D gene is TRBD1 (6 bases). V was cut by 0 bases and J by 4 bases, with 10 bases left in between. CDR3 size: 15 residues. The germline V gene encodes CDR1 LNHNV and CDR2 YYDKDF (reference sequence). The CDR3 DNA is TGTGCCACCAGCAGAGATCAAGGGGGAAATCAGCCCCAGCATTTT. It translates to CATSRDQGGNQPQHF.

The chain joins TRBV20-1 to TRBJ2-5; D is undetermined. This CDR3 is built from 13 residues. Per germline, CDR1 DFQATT and CDR2 SNEGSKA (reference sequence). V shed 3 bases and J shed 7 bases, with 15 bases lying between them. CDR3 DNA: TGCAGTGCTAGCTCTATCGAAGACGGGACCCAGTACTTC. Its protein product is CSASSIEDGTQYF.

This sequence joins TRBV28 and TRBJ2-1; TRBD2 agrees at 8 bases. From germline, CDR1 is MDHEN and CDR2 SYDVKM. This CDR3 spans 17 amino acids. Losses at the gene ends were 3 bases for V and 5 bases for J; bases not matched to a gene: 12. CDR3 loop: CASSFSGLATSHNEQFF. The CDR3 DNA sequence: TGTGCCAGCAGTTTCTCCGGACTAGCAACTTCCCACAATGAGCAGTTCTTC.

This clonotype was found once. The rearrangement joins TRBV4-2 to TRBJ1-1; 9 bases are shared with TRBD1. With 7 bases clipped from V and 10 bases from J, the junction kept 19 bases outside the gene matches. The CDR3 spans 16 residues. From germline, CDR1 is LGHNA and CDR2 YNFKEQ. The CDR3 DNA is TGTGCCAGCACCCCCCGATCCTCCCGGGACAGGGACGGAGCTTTCTTT. It specifies CASTPRSSRDRDGAFF.